This TCR beta chain stems from a study of T cell responses to AZD1222 COVID-19 vaccine. Study-level background: Second-dose groups at about 4 or about 12 weeks were pooled. Findings and caveats of the study: There were mostly white British donors and more females than males, and clonal diversity was possibly underestimated.

On this clone itself: What it binds is not known.

CDR1 and CDR2 from the germline V gene are GTSNPN and SVGIG (reference sequence). With 4 bases removed from V and 5 bases from J, the gap between germline ends came to 11 bases. CDR3 length: 12 amino acids. The table came from immunoSEQ multiplex PCR; TCRdb's copy has only in-frame clones and leaves some out. Here the sample spans 90,000 to 100,000 clones, around nine tenths being singletons. Sequencing used peripheral blood, obtained on day 0 of AZD1222 vaccination. The clonotype originates from an adult in good health. The chain carries TRBV30 and TRBJ1-2; D unclear. The CDR3 sequence: CAWTEAWYGYTF. The CDR3 DNA reads as TGTGCCTGGACTGAAGCGTGGTATGGCTACACCTTC.